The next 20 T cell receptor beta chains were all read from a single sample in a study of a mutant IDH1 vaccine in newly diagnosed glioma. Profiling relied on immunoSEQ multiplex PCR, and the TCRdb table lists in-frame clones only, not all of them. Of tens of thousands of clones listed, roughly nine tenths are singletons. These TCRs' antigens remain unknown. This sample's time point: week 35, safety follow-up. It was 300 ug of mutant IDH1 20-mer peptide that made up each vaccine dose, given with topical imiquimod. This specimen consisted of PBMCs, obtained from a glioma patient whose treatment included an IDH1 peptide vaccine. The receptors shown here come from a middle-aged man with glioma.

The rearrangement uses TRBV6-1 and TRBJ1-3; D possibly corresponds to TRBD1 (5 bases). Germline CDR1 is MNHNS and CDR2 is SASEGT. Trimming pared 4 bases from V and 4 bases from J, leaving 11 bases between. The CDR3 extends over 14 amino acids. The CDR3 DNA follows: TGTGCCAGCAGTGGAGCAAGACAGGGAAACACCATATATTTT. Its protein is CASSGARQGNTIYF.

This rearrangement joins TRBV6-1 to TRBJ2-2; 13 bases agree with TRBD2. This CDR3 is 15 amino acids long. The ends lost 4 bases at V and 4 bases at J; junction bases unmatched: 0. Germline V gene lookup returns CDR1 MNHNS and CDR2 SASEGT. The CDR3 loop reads CASSGTSGSTGELFF. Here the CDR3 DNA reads TGTGCCAGCAGTGGGACTAGCGGGAGCACCGGGGAGCTGTTTTTT.

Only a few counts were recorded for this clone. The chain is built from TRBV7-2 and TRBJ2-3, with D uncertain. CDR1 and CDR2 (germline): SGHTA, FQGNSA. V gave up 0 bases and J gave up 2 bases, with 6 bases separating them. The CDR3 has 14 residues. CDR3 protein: CASSLALFTDTQYF. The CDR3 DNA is TGTGCCAGCAGCTTAGCCCTTTTCACAGATACGCAGTATTTT.

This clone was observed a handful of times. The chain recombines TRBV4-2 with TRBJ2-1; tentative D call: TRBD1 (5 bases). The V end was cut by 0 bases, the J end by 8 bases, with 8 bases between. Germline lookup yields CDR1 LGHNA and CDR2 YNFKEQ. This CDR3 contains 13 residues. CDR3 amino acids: CASSQDAGYEQFF. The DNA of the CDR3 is TGTGCCAGCAGCCAAGACGCAGGGTATGAGCAGTTCTTC.

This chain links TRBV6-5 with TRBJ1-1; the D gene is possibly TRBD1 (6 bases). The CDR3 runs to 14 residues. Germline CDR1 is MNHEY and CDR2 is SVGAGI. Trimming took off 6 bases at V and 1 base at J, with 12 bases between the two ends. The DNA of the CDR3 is TGTGCCAGCAGAACATTACAGGGGAACACTGAAGCTTTCTTT. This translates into CASRTLQGNTEAFF.

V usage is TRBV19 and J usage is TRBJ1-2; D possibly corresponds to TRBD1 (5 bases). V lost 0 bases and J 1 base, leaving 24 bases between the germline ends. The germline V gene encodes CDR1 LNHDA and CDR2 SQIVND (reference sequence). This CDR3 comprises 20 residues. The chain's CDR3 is CASSIDRRRDRNRLNYGYTF. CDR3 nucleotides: TGTGCCAGTAGTATAGATCGAAGGCGGGACCGCAACCGGCTTAACTATGGCTACACCTTC.

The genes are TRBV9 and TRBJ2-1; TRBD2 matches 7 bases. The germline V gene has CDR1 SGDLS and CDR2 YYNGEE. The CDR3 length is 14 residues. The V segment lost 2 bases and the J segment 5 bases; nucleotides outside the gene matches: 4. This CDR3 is CASSVGLADNEQFF. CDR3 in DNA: TGTGCCAGCAGCGTCGGGCTAGCGGACAATGAGCAGTTCTTC. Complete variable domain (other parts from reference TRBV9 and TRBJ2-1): DSGVTQTPKHLITATGQRVTLRCSPRSGDLSVYWYQQSLDQGLQFLIQYYNGEERAKGNILERFSAQQFPDLHSELNLSSLELGDSALYFCASSVGLADNEQFFGPGTRLTVL.

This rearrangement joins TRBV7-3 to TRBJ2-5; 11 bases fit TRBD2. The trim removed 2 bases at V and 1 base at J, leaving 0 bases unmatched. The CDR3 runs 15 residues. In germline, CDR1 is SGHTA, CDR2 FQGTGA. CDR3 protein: CASSLGTSGQETQYF. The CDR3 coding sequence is TGTGCCAGCAGCTTAGGGACTAGCGGCCAAGAGACCCAGTACTTC.

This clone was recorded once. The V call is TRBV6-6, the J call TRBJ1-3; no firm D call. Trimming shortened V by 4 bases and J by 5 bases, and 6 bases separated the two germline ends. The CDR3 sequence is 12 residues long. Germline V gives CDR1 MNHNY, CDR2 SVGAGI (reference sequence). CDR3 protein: CASSSSRNTIYF. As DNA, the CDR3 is TGTGCCAGCAGTTCGTCAAGAAACACCATATATTTT.

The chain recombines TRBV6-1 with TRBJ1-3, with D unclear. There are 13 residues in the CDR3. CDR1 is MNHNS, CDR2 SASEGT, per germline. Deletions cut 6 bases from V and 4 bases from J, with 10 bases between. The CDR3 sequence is CASSPAVGNTIYF. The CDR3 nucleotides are TGTGCCAGCAGCCCAGCCGTAGGAAACACCATATATTTT.

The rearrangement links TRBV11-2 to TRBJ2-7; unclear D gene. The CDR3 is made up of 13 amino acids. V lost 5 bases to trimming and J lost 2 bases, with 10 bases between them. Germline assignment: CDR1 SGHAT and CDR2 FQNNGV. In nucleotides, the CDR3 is TGTGCCAGCAGCCTTTTGGTTACCTACGAGCAGTACTTC. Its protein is CASSLLVTYEQYF.

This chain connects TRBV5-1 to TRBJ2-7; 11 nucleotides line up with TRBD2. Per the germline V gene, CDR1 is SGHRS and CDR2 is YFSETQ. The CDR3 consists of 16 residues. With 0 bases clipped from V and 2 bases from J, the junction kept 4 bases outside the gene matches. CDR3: CASSLGLAGGTYEQYF. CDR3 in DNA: TGCGCCAGCAGCTTGGGGTTAGCGGGAGGGACCTACGAGCAGTACTTC.

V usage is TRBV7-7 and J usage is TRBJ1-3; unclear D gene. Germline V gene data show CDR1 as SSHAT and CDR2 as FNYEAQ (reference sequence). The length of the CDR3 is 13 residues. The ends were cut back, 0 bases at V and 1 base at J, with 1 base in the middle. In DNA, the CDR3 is TGTGCCAGCAGCTTAGCGTCTGGAAACACCATATATTTT. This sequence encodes CASSLASGNTIYF.

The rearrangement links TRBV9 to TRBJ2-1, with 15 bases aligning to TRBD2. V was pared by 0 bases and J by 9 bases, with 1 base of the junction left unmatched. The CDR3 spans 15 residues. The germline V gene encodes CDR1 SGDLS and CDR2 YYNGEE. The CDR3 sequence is CASSVGGLAGGEQFF. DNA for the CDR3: TGTGCCAGCAGCGTAGGGGGACTAGCGGGAGGTGAGCAGTTCTTC.

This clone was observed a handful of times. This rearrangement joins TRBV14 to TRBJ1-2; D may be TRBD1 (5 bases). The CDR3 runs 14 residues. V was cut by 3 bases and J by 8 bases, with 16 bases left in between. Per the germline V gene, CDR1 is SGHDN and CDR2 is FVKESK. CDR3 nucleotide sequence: TGTGCCAGCAGCCAGACGGGGACTCTCCTAGGCTACACCTTC. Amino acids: CASSQTGTLLGYTF.

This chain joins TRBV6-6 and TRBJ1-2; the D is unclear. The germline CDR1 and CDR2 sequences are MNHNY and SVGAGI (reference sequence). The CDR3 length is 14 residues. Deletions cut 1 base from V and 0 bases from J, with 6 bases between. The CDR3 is CASSYYGPNYGYTF. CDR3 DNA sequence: TGTGCCAGCAGTTACTACGGCCCTAACTATGGCTACACCTTC.

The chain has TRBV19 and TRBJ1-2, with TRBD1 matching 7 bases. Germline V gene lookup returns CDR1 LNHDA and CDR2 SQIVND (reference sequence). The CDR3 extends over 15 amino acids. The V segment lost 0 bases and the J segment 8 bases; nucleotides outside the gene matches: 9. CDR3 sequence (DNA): TGTGCCAGTAGTATAGATCCGGGACAGTTCGGGGGCTACACCTTC. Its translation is CASSIDPGQFGGYTF.

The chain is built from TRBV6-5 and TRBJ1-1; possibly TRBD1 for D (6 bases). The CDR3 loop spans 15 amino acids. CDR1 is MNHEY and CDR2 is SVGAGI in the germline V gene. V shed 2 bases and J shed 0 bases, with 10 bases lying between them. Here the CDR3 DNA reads TGTGCCAGCAGTTACACCAGGGACATGAACACTGAAGCTTTCTTT. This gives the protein CASSYTRDMNTEAFF.

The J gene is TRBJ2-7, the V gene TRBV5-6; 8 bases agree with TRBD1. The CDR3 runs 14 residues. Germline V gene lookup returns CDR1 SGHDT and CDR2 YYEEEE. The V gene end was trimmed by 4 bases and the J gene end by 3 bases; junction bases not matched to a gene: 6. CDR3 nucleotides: TGTGCCAGCAGCCACGGACAGGGCGACTACGAGCAGTACTTC. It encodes CASSHGQGDYEQYF.

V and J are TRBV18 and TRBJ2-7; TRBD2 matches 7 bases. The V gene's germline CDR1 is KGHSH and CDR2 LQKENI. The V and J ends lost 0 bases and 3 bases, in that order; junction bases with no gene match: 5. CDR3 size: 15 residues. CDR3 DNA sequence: TGTGCCAGCTCACCACCGGTCGCGGGAGTCTACGAGCAGTACTTC. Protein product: CASSPPVAGVYEQYF.